This TCR beta chain was retrieved from a study of technical replicates of blood from several donors. The CDR3 has 16 residues. Trimming pared 2 bases from V and 0 bases from J, leaving 9 bases between. Germline V gives CDR1 SGHRS, CDR2 YFSETQ. Profiled with immunoSEQ multiplex PCR; TCRdb holds only in-frame clones, not every one. The data contain roughly 100,000 clones, approximately 94% of them singletons. Sequencing input: T cells isolated from PBMCs. J is TRBJ2-6 and V is TRBV5-1; D ambiguous. The clonotype comes from a human donor in good health. CDR3 in amino acids: CASSLVRDSGANVLTF. As DNA, the CDR3 is TGCGCCAGCAGCTTAGTGAGAGACTCTGGGGCCAACGTCCTGACTTTC.